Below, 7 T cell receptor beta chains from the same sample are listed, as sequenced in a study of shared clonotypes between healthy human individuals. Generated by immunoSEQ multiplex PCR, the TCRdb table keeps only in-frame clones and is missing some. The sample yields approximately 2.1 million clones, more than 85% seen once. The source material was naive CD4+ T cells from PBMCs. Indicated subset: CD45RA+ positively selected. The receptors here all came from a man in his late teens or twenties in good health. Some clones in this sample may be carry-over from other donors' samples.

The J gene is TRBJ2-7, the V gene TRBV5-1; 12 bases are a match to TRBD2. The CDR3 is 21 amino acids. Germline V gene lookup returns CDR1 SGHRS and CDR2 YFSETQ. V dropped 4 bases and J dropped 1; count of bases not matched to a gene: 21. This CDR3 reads CASSLGLPGLRLAGESYEQYF. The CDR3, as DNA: TGCGCCAGCAGCCTTGGTCTCCCGGGGTTGAGACTAGCGGGAGAGTCCTACGAGCAGTACTTC.

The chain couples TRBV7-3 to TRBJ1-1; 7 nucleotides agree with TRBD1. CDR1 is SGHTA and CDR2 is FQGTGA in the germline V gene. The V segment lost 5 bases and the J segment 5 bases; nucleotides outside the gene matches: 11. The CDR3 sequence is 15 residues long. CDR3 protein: CASSMVGGGLTEAFF. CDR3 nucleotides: TGTGCCAGCAGCATGGTTGGAGGGGGCTTAACTGAAGCTTTCTTT.

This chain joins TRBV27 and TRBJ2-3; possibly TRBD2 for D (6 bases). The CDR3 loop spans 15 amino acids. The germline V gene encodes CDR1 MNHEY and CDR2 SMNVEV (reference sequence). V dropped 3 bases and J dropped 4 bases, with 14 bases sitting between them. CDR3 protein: CASSFRGSRADTQYF. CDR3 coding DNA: TGTGCCAGCAGTTTTCGGGGGAGCAGGGCAGATACGCAGTATTTT.

CDR3 residues: CASSLRPSGAAIGNEQFF. Written as DNA, the CDR3 is TGTGCCAGCAGCTTAAGGCCTAGCGGGGCGGCGATTGGGAATGAGCAGTTCTTC. This chain links TRBV7-9 with TRBJ2-1, with TRBD2 matching over 9 bases. Germline trimming cut 2 bases from V and 7 bases from J; bases unmatched to any gene: 15. CDR3 length: 18 amino acids. Per the germline V gene, CDR1 is SEHNR and CDR2 is FQNEAQ (reference sequence).

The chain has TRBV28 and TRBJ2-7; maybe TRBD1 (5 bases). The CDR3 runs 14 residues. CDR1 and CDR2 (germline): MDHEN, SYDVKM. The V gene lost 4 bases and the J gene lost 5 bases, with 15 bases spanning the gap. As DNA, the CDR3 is TGTGCCAGCAGTTACCCGGACACCCTCCACGAGCAGTACTTC. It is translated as CASSYPDTLHEQYF.

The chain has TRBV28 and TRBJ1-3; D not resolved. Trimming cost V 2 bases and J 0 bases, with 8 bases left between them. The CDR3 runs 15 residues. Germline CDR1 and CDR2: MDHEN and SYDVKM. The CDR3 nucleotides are TGTGCCAGCAGTTTAGATCATCGCTCTGGAAACACCATATATTTT. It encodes CASSLDHRSGNTIYF.

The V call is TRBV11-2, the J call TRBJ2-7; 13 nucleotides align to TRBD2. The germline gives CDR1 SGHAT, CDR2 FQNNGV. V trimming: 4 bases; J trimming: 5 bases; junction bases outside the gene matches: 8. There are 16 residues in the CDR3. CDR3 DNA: TGTGCCAGCAGCTCCGGGACTAGCGGGAACTTTCACGAGCAGTACTTC. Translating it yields CASSSGTSGNFHEQYF.